What follows describes a single TCR beta chain. J was trimmed by 3 bases and V by 4 bases; bases with no gene match: 7. The germline V gene encodes CDR1 SGHTA and CDR2 FQGNSA. This CDR3 region has 15 residues. These data originate in a study of blood T cell repertoires in COVID-19. Authors' processing steps: Reference gene primer amplification yielded estimated nucleated cell counts. Generated by immunoSEQ multiplex PCR, the TCRdb table keeps only in-frame clones and is missing some. That table gives V, J and clone size, and the DNA gave D and trimming. The repertoire has 310,000 or so clones, roughly 86% of them found once; the top ten carry 1.5% to 2%.

The clonotype comes from a woman in her forties or fifties with acute or convalescent COVID-19. The genes are TRBV7-2 and TRBJ2-7, with 9 bases fitting TRBD2. Sequenced sample: peripheral blood. The CDR3 loop reads CASSSAGTSSYEQYF. CDR3 bases: TGTGCCAGCAGCTCGGCCGGGACTAGCAGCTACGAGCAGTACTTC.